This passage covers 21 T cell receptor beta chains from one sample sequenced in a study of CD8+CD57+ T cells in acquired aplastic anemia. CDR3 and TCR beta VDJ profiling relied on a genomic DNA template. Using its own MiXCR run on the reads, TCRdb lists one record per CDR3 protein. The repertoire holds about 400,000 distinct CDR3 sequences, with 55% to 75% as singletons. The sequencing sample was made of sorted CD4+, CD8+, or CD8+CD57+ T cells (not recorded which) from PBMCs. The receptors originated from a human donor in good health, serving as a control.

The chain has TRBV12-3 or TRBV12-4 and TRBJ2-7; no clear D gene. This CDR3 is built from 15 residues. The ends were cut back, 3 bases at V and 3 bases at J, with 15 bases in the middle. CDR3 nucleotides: TGTGCCAGCAGTTTCTTGACTGGAGTAAACTACGAGCAGTACTTC. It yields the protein CASSFLTGVNYEQYF.

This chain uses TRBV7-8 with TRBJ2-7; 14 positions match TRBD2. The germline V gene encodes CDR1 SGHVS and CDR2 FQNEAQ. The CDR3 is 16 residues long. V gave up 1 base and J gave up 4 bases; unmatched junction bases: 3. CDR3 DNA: TGTGCCAGCAGCTTAGGACTAGCGGGAGGGGGATACGAGCAGTACTTC. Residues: CASSLGLAGGGYEQYF.

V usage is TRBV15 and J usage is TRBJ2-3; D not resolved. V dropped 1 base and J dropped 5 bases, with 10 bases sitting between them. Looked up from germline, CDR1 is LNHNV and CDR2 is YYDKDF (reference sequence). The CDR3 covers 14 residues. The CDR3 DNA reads TGTGCCACCAGCAGAGGTCCCCTGGAAGATACGCAGTATTTT. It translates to CATSRGPLEDTQYF.

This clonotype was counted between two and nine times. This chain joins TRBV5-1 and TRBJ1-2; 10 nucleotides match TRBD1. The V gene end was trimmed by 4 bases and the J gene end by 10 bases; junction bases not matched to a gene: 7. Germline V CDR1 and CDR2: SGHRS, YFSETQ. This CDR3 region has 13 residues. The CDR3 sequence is CASSLGQGDVYTF. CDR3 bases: TGCGCCAGCAGCCTAGGACAGGGGGATGTCTACACCTTC.

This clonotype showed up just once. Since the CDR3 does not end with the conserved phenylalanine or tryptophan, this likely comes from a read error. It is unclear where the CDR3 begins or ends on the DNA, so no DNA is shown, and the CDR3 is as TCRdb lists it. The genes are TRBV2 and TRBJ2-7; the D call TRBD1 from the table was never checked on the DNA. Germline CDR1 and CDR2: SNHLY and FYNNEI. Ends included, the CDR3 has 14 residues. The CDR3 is CASSLTTRPGQPQH.

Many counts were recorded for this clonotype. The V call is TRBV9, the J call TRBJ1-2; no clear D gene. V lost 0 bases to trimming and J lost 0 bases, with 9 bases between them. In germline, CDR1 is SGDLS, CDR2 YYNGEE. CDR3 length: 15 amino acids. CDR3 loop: CASSVGIGSNYGYTF. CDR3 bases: TGTGCCAGCAGCGTAGGAATCGGATCTAACTATGGCTACACCTTC.

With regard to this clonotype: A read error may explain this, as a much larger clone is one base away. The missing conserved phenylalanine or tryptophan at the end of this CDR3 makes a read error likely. The CDR3 protein is CASSPRVPGEQYL. As DNA, the CDR3 is TGTGCCAGCAGCCCCCGAGTGCCGGGCGAGCAGTACCTC. V and J are TRBV7-9 and TRBJ2-7; D unresolved. The V gene lost 5 bases and the J gene lost 6 bases, with 14 bases spanning the gap. The germline V gene encodes CDR1 SEHNR and CDR2 FQNEAQ (reference sequence). This CDR3 has 13 amino acids.

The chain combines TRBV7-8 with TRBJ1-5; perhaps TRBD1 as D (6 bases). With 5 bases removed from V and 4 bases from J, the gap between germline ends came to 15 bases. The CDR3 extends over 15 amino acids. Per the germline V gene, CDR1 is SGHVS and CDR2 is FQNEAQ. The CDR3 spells CASSPRTAPNQPQHF. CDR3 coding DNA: TGTGCCAGCAGCCCCCGGACAGCCCCTAATCAGCCCCAGCATTTT.

The CDR3 DNA reads as TGCAGTGCTACACTAGGGGACAGCGATTCACCCCTCCACTTT. Protein: CSATLGDSDSPLHF. The chain couples TRBV20-1 to TRBJ1-6; 7 bases fit TRBD1. Germline CDR1 reads DFQATT; CDR2 reads SNEGSKA (reference sequence). J gave up 8 bases and V 4 bases, and 8 bases lay outside the gene matches. The CDR3 has 14 residues.

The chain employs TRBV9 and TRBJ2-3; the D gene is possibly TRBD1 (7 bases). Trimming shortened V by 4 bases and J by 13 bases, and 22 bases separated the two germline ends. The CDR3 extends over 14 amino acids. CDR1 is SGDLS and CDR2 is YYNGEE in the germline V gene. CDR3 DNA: TGTGCCAGCAGCTTATCAGGGGGGCTAGATCCAGAGTATTTT. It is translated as CASSLSGGLDPEYF. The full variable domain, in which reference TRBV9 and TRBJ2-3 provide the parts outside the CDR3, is DSGVTQTPKHLITATGQRVTLRCSPRSGDLSVYWYQQSLDQGLQFLIQYYNGEERAKGNILERFSAQQFPDLHSELNLSSLELGDSALYFCASSLSGGLDPEYFGPGTRLTVL.

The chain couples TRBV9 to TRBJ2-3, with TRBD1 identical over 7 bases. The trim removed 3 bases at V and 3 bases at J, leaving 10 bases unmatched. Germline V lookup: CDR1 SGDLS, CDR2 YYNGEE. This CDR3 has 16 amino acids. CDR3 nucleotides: TGTGCCAGCAGCGCGTGGCAGGGGGATGCGACAGATACGCAGTATTTT. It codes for CASSAWQGDATDTQYF.

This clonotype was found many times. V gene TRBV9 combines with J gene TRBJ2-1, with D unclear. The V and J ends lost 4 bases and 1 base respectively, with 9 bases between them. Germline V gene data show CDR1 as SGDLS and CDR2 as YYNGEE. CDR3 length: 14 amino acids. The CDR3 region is CASSRDGSYNEQFF. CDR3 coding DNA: TGTGCCAGCAGCAGGGATGGGTCCTACAATGAGCAGTTCTTC. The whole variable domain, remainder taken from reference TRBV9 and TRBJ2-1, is DSGVTQTPKHLITATGQRVTLRCSPRSGDLSVYWYQQSLDQGLQFLIQYYNGEERAKGNILERFSAQQFPDLHSELNLSSLELGDSALYFCASSRDGSYNEQFFGPGTRLTVL.

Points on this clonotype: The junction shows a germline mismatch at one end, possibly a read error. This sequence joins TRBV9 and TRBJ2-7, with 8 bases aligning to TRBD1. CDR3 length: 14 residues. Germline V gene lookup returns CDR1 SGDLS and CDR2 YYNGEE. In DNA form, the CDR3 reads TGCGCCAGCAGCCAGAGGACAGGGAAAGGCGAGCTGTACTTC. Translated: CASSQRTGKGELYF.

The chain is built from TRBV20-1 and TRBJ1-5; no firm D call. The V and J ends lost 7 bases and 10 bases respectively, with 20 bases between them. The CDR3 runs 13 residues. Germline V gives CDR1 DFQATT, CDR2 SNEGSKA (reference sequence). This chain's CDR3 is CSGATAVGHPQHF. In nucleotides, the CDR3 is TGCAGTGGTGCCACGGCAGTGGGTCATCCCCAGCATTTT.

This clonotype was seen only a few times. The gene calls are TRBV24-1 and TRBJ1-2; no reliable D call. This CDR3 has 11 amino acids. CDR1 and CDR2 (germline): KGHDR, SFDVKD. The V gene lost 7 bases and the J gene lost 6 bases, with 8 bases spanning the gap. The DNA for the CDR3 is TGTGCCACCAGGGGTTTAGATGGCTACACCTTC. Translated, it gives CATRGLDGYTF.

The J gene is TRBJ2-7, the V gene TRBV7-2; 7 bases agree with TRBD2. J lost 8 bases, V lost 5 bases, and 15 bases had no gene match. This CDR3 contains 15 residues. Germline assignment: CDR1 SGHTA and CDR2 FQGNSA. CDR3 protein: CASSQGAGRDTQQYF. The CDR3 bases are TGTGCCAGCAGCCAAGGAGCGGGAAGGGATACGCAGCAGTACTTC.

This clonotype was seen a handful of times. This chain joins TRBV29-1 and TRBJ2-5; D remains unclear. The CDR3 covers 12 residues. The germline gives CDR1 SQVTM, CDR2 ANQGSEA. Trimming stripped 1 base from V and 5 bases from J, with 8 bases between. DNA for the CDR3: TGCAGCGTTGAAGCAAAACAGGAGACCCAGTACTTC. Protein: CSVEAKQETQYF.

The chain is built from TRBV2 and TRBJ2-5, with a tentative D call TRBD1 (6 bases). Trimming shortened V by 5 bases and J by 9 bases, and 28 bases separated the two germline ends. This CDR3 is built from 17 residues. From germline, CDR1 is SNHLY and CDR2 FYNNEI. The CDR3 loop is CASSYNRDSTSNQPQYF. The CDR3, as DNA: TGTGCCAGCAGTTACAACAGGGATAGTACGAGCAATCAGCCCCAGTACTTC.

The CDR3 DNA sequence: TGTGCCAGCAGCCACGCGTCGAGCTATAAACCACCCCTCCACTTT. As protein: CASSHASSYKPPLHF. The V call is TRBV3-1, the J call TRBJ1-6; D unclear. Per germline, CDR1 LGHDT and CDR2 YNNKEL (reference sequence). This CDR3 is built from 15 residues. V was trimmed by 3 bases and J by 11 bases, leaving 17 bases between them.

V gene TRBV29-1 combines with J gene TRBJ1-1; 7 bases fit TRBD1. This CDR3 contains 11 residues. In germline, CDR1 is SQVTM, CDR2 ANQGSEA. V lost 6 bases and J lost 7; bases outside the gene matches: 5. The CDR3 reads CSVVGGLEAFF. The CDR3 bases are TGCAGCGTGGTAGGGGGCCTTGAAGCTTTCTTT.

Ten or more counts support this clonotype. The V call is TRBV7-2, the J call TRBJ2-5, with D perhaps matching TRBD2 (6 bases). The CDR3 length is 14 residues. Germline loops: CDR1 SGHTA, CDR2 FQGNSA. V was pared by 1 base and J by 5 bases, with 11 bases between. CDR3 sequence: CASSLVPGRETQYF. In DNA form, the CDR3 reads TGTGCCAGCAGCTTAGTACCAGGGAGGGAGACCCAGTACTTC.